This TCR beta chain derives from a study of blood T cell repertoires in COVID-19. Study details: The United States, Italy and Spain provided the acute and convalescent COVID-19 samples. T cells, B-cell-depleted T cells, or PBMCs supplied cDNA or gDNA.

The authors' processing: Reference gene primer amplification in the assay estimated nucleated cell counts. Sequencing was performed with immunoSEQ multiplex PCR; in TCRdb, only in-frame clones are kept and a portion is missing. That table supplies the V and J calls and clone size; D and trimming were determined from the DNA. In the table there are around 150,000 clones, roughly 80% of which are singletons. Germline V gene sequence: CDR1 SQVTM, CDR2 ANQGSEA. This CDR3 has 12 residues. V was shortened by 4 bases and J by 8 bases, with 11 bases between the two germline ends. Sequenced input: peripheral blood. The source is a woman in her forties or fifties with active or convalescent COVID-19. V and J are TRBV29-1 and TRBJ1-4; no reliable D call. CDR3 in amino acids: CSVGRSSEKLFF. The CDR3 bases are TGCAGCGTTGGCAGGTCCAGCGAAAAACTGTTTTTT.